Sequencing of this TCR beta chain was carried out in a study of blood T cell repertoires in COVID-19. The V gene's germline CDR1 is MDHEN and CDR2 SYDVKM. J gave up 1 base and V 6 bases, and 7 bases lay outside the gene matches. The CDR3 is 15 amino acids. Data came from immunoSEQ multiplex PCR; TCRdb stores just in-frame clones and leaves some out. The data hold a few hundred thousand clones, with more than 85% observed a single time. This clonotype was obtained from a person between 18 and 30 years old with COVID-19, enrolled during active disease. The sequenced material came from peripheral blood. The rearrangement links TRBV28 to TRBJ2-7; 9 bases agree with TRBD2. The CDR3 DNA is TGTGCCAGCAGAGGCGGGAGGGAGAGATCCTACGAGCAGTACTTC. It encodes CASRGGRERSYEQYF.